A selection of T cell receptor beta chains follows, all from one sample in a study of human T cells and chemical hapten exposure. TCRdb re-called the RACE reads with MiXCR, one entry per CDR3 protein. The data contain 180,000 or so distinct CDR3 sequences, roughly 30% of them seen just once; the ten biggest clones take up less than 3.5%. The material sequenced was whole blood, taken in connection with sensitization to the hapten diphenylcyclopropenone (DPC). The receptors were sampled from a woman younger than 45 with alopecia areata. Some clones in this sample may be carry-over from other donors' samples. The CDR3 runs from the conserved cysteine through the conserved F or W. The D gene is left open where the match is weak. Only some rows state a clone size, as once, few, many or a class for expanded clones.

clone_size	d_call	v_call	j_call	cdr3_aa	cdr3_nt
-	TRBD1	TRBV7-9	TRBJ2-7	CASSPGTGRGYEQYF	TGTGCCAGCAGCCCGGGGACAGGGCGGGGGTACGAGCAGTACTTC
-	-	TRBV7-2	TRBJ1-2	CASSLAHRDGYTF	TGTGCCAGCAGCTTAGCCCACAGGGATGGCTACACCTTC
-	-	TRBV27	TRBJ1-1	CASSLRGLAGAFF	TGTGCCAGCAGTTTAAGGGGGTTGGCTGGAGCTTTCTTT
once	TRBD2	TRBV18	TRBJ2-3	CASSSGLAGDTDTQYF	TGTGCCAGCTCCTCCGGACTAGCGGGAGACACAGATACGCAGTATTTT
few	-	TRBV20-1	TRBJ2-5	CSASVHQGETQYF	TGCAGTGCTAGCGTTCATCAGGGGGAGACCCAGTACTTC
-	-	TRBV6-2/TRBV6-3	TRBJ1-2	CASINPGDYGYTF	TGTGCCAGCATCAATCCCGGGGACTATGGCTACACCTTC
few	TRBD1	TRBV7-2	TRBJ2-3	CASSLGTGYGTDTQYF	TGTGCCAGCAGCTTAGGGACAGGGTATGGAACAGATACGCAGTATTTT
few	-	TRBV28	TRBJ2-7	CASSSVYEQYF	TGTGCCAGCAGTTCTGTCTACGAGCAGTACTTC
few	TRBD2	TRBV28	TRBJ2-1	CASSGTSGAYNEQFF	TGTGCCAGCAGTGGGACTAGCGGGGCCTACAATGAGCAGTTCTTC
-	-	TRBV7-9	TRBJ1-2	CATFLLVGGGYTF	TGTGCCACGTTCCTCCTGGTTGGGGGCGGCTACACCTTC
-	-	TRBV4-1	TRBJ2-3	CASSQDQGPFTDTQYF	TGCGCCAGCAGCCAAGATCAGGGGCCATTCACAGATACGCAGTATTTT
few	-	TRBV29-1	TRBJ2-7	CSAVVSGKGYEQYF	TGCAGCGCTGTAGTTTCAGGGAAGGGTTACGAGCAGTACTTC
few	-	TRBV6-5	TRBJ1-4	CASRPGLGTEKLFF	TGTGCCAGCAGGCCGGGTCTCGGGACTGAAAAACTGTTTTTT
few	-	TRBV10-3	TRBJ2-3	CAIGTGSTDTQYF	TGTGCCATCGGGACGGGGAGCACAGATACGCAGTATTTT
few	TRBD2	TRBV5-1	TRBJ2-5	CASSKIAGVEETQYF	TGCGCCAGCAGCAAGATAGCGGGAGTGGAAGAGACCCAGTACTTC
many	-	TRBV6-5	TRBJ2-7	CASTPTSGEQYF	TGTGCCAGCACTCCTACCTCAGGCGAGCAGTACTTC
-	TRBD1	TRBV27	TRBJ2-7	CATRWDRGAEQYF	TGTGCCACTCGATGGGACAGGGGGGCCGAGCAGTACTTC
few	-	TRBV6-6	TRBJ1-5	CASSYSTGRDQPQHF	TGTGCCAGCAGTTACTCGACTGGAAGGGATCAGCCCCAGCATTTT
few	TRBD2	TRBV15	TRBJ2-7	CATSRPAGGIYEQYF	TGTGCCACCAGCAGACCAGCGGGGGGGATCTACGAGCAGTACTTC
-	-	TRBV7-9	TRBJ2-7	CASRKAGATYEQYF	TGTGCCTCCCGAAAAGCAGGGGCCACCTACGAGCAGTACTTC
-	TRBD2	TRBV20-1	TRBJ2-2	CSARDPSGRTNTGELFF	TGCAGTGCTAGAGATCCTAGCGGGAGGACGAACACCGGGGAGCTGTTTTTT
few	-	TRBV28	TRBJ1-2	CASRPQGDGYTF	TGTGCCAGCAGGCCCCAGGGCGATGGCTACACCTTC
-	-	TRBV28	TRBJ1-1	CASSPPRRNTEAFF	TGTGCCAGCAGTCCCCCTCGACGGAACACTGAAGCTTTCTTT
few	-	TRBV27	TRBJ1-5	CASSLLGPGNQPQHF	TGTGCCAGCAGTTTATTGGGCCCCGGAAATCAGCCCCAGCATTTT
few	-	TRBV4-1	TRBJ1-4	CASSQAYREPNEKLFF	TGCGCCAGCAGCCAAGCGTACAGGGAGCCTAATGAAAAACTGTTTTTT
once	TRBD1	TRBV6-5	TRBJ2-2	CASSYGQGASTGELFF	TGTGCCAGCAGTTATGGACAGGGGGCGTCCACCGGGGAGCTGTTTTTT
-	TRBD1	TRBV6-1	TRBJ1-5	CASSEGGQRRYYSNQPQHF	TGTGCCAGCAGTGAAGGGGGACAGCGCCGTTACTATAGCAATCAGCCCCAGCATTTT
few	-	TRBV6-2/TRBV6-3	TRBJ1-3	CASSYSWDGNTGNTIYF	TGTGCCAGCAGTTACTCGTGGGACGGGAACACTGGAAACACCATATATTTT
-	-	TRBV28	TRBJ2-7	CASSLTPPGAAGPYEQYF	TGTGCCAGCAGTTTAACCCCCCCCGGGGCCGCAGGCCCCTACGAGCAGTACTTC
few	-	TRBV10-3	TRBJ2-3	CAISEAGPGTDTQYF	TGTGCCATCAGTGAGGCGGGACCAGGCACAGATACGCAGTATTTT
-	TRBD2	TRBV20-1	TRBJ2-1	CSARSGRAYNEQFF	TGCAGTGCTAGAAGCGGGAGGGCCTACAATGAGCAGTTCTTC
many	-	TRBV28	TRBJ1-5	CASSLDNSNQPQHF	TGTGCCAGCAGTTTAGACAATAGCAATCAGCCCCAGCATTTT
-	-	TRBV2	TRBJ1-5	CASSEQENQPQHF	TGTGCCAGCAGTGAACAGGAGAACCAGCCCCAGCATTTT
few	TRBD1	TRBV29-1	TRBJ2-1	CSVAEQGRHNEQFF	TGCAGCGTTGCGGAACAGGGGCGCCACAATGAGCAGTTCTTC
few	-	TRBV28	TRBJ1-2	CASSQTGTFYGYTF	TGTGCCAGCAGTCAAACGGGGACCTTCTATGGCTACACCTTC